This record concerns one T cell receptor (beta chain) sequence. No antigen is known for it. The record originates from a study of CD8+CD57+ T cells in acquired aplastic anemia. Profiling that covered TCR beta VDJ and CDR3 relied on genomic DNA as its template. MiXCR, run by TCRdb on the reads, gives a single entry per CDR3 protein. The data contain 200,000 to 250,000 distinct CDR3 sequences, about half of them singletons. The V gene's germline CDR1 is LNHDA and CDR2 SQIVND (reference sequence). The V gene lost 5 bases and the J gene lost 1 base, with 14 bases spanning the gap. This CDR3 comprises 15 residues. Study-level points and caveats: Patients and controls had in common around 29 CD8+ CDR3 sequences.

Patients chosen for sequencing had shown CD8+CD57+ cell expansion by flow cytometry. As a group, the patients uniformly had severe acquired aplastic anemia. The sequence derives from a human donor with aplastic anemia. The chain combines TRBV19 with TRBJ1-1; possibly TRBD1 for D (5 bases). The sequenced sample was sorted CD4+, CD8+, or CD8+CD57+ T cells (not recorded which) from PBMCs. For the CDR3, the DNA is TGTGCCAGTAGTGTCCCGGGACTGGGGAACACTGAAGCTTTCTTT. Amino acids: CASSVPGLGNTEAFF.